The clone carrying this TCR beta chain occurred once. The source of the sample is a study of PD-1 blockade in classical Hodgkin lymphoma. Sample time point: cycle 4 day 1 (C4D1), after less than 7 weeks of nivolumab. Every patient experienced relapse after autologous stem cell transplantation, and brentuximab vedotin exposure varied. Reported best responses ranged across complete response, partial response or progressive disease. Clones were sequenced by immunoSEQ multiplex PCR, and TCRdb holds only the in-frame ones, with some missing. The table shows about 20,000 clones, with 80% occurring only once. The sequence derives from a human donor with classical Hodgkin lymphoma. Sequenced here: peripheral blood mononuclear cells (PBMCs), sampled before the fourth cycle of nivolumab.

CDR3 DNA: TGTGCCAGCGGGTACGGCACTGAAGCTTTCTTT. This translates into CASGYGTEAFF. The chain employs TRBV7-2 and TRBJ1-1; no firm D call. Germline CDR1 reads SGHTA; CDR2 reads FQGNSA. The V end was cut by 8 bases, the J end by 4 bases, with 8 bases between. The CDR3 has 11 amino acids.